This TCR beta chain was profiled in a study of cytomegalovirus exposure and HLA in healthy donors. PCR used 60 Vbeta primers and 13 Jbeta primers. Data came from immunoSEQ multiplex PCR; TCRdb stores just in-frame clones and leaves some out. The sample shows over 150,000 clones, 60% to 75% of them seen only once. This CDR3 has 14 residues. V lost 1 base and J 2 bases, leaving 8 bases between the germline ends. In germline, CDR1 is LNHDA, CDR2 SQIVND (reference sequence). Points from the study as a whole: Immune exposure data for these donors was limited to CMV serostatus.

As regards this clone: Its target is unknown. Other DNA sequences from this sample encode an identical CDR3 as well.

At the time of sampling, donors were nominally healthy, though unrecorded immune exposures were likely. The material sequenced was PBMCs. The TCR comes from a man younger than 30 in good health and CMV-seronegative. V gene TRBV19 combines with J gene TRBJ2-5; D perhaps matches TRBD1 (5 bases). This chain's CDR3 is CASSIGRTQETQYF. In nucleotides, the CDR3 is TGTGCCAGTAGTATAGGGCGGACACAAGAGACCCAGTACTTC.